The sequence of this TCR beta chain was determined in a study of blood T cell repertoires in COVID-19. For the study at large: Nucleic acid was either cDNA or gDNA, and it came from T cells, B-cell-depleted T cells, or PBMCs.

The CDR3 covers 13 residues. Germline-derived CDR1 and CDR2 are SGHRS and YFSETQ. Germline trimming cut 1 base from V and 4 bases from J; bases unmatched to any gene: 1. Measured with immunoSEQ multiplex PCR; TCRdb has only the in-frame clones, and not every one. The sample yields about 250,000 clones, roughly 91% seen once. The clonotype was recovered from a man aged 30-40 years with acute or convalescent COVID-19. The chain employs TRBV5-1 and TRBJ2-7; 8 nucleotides line up with TRBD1. Sequences were obtained from peripheral blood. The CDR3 loop is CASSLTGGYEQYF. The CDR3 nucleotides read TGCGCCAGCAGCTTGACAGGGGGATACGAGCAGTACTTC.